This paragraph covers one TCR beta chain sequence. Its target is unknown. From the 5' RACE reads, TCRdb lists one entry per CDR3 protein and no DNA. The sample's table shows 300,000 to 350,000 distinct CDR3 sequences. This record belongs to a study of monozygotic twins with inflammatory bowel disease. Overall study findings and caveats: Compared with healthy twins, IBD patients shared fewer clonotypes with others, especially with disease activity.

Germline loops: CDR1 SGHTA, CDR2 FQGNSA. CDR3 length equals 14 residues. This chain uses TRBV7-2 with TRBJ1-4; without DNA, the TCRdb call of TRBD1 cannot be checked. The sample comprised blood. The TCR comes from a human donor with ulcerative colitis or Crohn's disease, or a healthy co-twin of an affected twin (not recorded which). The CDR3 loop is CASTLTGGGEKLFF.